Detailed here is one TCR beta chain. Its antigen remains unknown. A single record per CDR3 protein comes from TCRdb applying MiXCR to the 5' RACE reads. The table shows over 450,000 distinct CDR3 sequences, with 10% to 15% occurring only once. This record belongs to a study of CD8 T cells in ankylosing spondylitis. Study conclusions and caveats: Characteristic, it appeared, of ankylosing spondylitis blood was a TCR beta motif of eight highly homologous variants.

CDR1 is LGHDT and CDR2 is YNNKEL in the germline V gene (reference sequence). Trimming stripped 0 bases from V and 4 bases from J, with 15 bases between. The CDR3 loop spans 16 amino acids. Sequenced sample: blood, either unsorted or a sorted T cell fraction (not recorded which). The V and J genes are TRBV3-1 and TRBJ2-5; D may match TRBD1 or TRBD2 (5 bases each). The receptor's source is a male donor with ankylosing spondylitis. CDR3 sequence (DNA): TGTGCCAGCAGCCAAGATGGGGGAGCGGCAGGAGAGACCCAGTACTTC. Its translation is CASSQDGGAAGETQYF.